This T cell receptor (beta chain) stems from a study of T cells in Graves' hyperthyroidism and ophthalmopathy. Background on the study: Peripheral blood was collected at initial diagnosis, before any treatment.

This clonotype occurred many times. As yet, its antigen is unknown. Trimming cost V 2 bases and J 6 bases; bases outside gene matches: 14. The CDR3 is 17 residues long. Germline assignment: CDR1 MDHEN and CDR2 SYDVKM. TCR beta CDR3 regions were amplified from RNA transcripts. The HTBI primer set served for first-round RT-PCR of the TCR CDR3. TCRdb reprocessed the multiplex PCR reads via MiXCR and lists one record per CDR3 protein. The sample includes under 350,000 distinct CDR3 sequences, 15% to 20% of them seen just once. General study results and limits: By a 13 V-J model, ophthalmopathy was set apart from stable hyperthyroidism.

The study excluded patients with uncontrolled infection, other autoimmune disease, pregnancy or lactation. The diagnostic basis comprised clinical symptoms, serum thyroxine and TRAb, thyroid ultrasound and orbital computed tomography. This chain links TRBV28 with TRBJ2-3, with 7 bases identical to TRBD2. This TCR derives from a woman aged 50 to 60 with Graves' hyperthyroidism. Sequences were obtained from blood. CDR3 in amino acids: CASSLRTGGIRRDTQYF. The CDR3 nucleotides read TGTGCCAGCAGTTTACGGACCGGGGGGATCCGCCGGGATACGCAGTATTTT.